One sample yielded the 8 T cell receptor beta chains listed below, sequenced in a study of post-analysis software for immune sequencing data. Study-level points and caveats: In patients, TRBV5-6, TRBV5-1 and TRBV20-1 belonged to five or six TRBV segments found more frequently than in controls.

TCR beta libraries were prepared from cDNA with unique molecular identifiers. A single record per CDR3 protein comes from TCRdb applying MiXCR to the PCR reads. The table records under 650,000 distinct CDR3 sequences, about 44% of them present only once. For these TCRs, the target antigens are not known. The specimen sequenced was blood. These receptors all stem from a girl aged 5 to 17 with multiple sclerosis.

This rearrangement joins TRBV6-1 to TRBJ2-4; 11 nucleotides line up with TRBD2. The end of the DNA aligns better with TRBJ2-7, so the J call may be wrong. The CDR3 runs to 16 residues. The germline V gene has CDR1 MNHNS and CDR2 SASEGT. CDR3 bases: TGTGCCAGCAGTGACTACTCCGGGACTAGCGGCTACGAGCAGTACTTC. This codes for CASSDYSGTSGYEQYF.

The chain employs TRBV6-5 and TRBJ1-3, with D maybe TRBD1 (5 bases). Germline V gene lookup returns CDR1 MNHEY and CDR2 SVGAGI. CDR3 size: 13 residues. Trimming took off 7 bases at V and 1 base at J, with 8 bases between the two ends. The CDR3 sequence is CASTTGSGNTIYF. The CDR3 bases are TGTGCCAGCACCACAGGATCTGGAAACACCATATATTTT.

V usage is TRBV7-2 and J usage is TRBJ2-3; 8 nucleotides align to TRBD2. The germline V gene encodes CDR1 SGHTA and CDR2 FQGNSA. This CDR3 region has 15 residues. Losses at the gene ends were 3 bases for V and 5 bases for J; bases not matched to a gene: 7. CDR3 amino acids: CASSFDGGGLDTQYF. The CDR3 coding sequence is TGTGCCAGCAGCTTTGATGGCGGGGGGTTAGATACGCAGTATTTT. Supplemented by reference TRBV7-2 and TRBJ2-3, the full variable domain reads GAGVSQSPSNKVTEKGKDVELRCDPISGHTALYWYRQSLGQGLEFLIYFQGNSAPDKSGLPSDRFSAERTGGSVSTLTIQRTQQEDSAVYLCASSFDGGGLDTQYFGPGTRLTVL.

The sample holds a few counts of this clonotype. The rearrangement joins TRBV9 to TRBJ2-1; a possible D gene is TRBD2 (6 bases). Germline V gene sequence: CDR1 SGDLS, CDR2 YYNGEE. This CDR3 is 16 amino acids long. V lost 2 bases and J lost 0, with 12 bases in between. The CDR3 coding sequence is TGTGCCAGCAGCGTCGGTCCAGCGGGCTCCTACAATGAGCAGTTCTTC. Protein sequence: CASSVGPAGSYNEQFF.

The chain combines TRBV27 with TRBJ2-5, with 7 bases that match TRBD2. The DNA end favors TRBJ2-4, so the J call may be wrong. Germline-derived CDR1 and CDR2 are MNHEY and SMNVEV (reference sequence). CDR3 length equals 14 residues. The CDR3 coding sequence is TGTGCCAGCAGTTTAATGGCGGGAGTCAACATTCAGTACTTC. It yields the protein CASSLMAGVNIQYF.

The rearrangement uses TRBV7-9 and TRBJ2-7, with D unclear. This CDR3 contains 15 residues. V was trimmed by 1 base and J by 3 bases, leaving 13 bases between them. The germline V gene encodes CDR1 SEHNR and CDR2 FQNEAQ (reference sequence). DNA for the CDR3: TGTGCCAGCAGCTTAGACGGACCCCTGGACTACGAGCAGTACTTC. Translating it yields CASSLDGPLDYEQYF.

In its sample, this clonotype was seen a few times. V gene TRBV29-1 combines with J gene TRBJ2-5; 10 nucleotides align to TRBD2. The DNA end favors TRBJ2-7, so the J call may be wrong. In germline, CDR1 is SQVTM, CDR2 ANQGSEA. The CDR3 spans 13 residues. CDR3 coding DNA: TGCAGCGTCGCTAGCGGGGGTCCCAACGAGCAGTACTTC. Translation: CSVASGGPNEQYF.

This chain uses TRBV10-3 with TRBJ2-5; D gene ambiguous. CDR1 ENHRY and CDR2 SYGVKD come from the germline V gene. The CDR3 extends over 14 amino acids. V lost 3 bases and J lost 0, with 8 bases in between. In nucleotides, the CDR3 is TGTGCCATCAGTGATCAGCCGTACCAAGAGACCCAGTACTTC. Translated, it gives CAISDQPYQETQYF.